The source of this T cell receptor beta chain is a study of T cell responses to AZD1222 COVID-19 vaccine. Findings of the study overall: Just 5 to 7 AZD1222 recipients tested seropositive at baseline.

The CDR3 extends over 17 amino acids. The V gene's germline CDR1 is SGHRS and CDR2 YFSETQ. V dropped 1 base and J dropped 2; count of bases not matched to a gene: 3. Concerning this clone itself: The target antigen is unknown.

The protocol was immunoSEQ multiplex PCR, while the TCRdb copy is restricted to in-frame clones and leaves out a portion. The repertoire consists of roughly 80,000 clones, with about 90% occurring once and the leading ten covering approximately 1.4%. The clonotype was recovered from an adult who received the AZD1222 COVID-19 vaccine. The starting material was peripheral blood, obtained 28 days after the second AZD1222 dose. J is TRBJ1-6 and V is TRBV5-1; 10 nucleotides match TRBD1. CDR3 sequence: CASSLRDRGTYNSPLHF. DNA for the CDR3: TGCGCCAGCAGCTTGCGGGACAGGGGAACCTATAATTCACCCCTCCACTTT.